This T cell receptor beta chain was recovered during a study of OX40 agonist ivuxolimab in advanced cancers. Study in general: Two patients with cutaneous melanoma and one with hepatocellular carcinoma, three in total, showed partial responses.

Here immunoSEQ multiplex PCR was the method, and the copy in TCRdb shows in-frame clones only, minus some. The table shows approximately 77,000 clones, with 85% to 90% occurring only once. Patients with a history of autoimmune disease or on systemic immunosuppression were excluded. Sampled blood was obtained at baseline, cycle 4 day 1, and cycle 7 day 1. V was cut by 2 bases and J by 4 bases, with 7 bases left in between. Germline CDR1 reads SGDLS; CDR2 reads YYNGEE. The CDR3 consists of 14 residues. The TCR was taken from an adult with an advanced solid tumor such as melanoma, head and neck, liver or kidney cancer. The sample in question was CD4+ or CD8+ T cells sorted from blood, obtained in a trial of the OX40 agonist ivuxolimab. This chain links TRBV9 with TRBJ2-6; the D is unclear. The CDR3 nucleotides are TGTGCCAGCAGCGTGGGGTCCGGGGCCAACGTCCTGACTTTC. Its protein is CASSVGSGANVLTF.